A selection of T cell receptor beta chains follows, all from one sample in a study of neoadjuvant nivolumab and ipilimumab in lung cancer. Profiled with immunoSEQ multiplex PCR; TCRdb holds only in-frame clones, not every one. Of roughly 2,500 clones in the sample, around 85% were seen once. Specimen: tumor tissue, collected before neoadjuvant nivolumab, alone or with ipilimumab. The receptors originated from an adult with non-small cell lung cancer. The CDR3 runs from the conserved cysteine through the conserved F or W. The order of the fields is V gene, J gene, CDR3 protein.

V: TRBV7-9
J: TRBJ1-1
CDR3: CASSVNRGEAFF

V: TRBV15
J: TRBJ1-1
CDR3: CATSRGGDGEAFF

V: TRBV28
J: TRBJ1-3
CDR3: CASSLTGGSGNTIYF

V: TRBV7-2
J: TRBJ2-5
CDR3: CASSLTRGQETQYF

V: TRBV11-3
J: TRBJ2-7
CDR3: CASSLAPLLMPSYEQYF

V: TRBV9
J: TRBJ2-1
CDR3: CASSVGASGRAWNEQFF

V: TRBV7-9
J: TRBJ1-2
CDR3: CASSLEQRGYTF

V: TRBV11-2
J: TRBJ1-1
CDR3: CASSLITEAFF

V: TRBV19
J: TRBJ1-2
CDR3: CASRVRASGYTF

V: TRBV7-2
J: TRBJ2-5
CDR3: CASSLGGGQETQYF

V: TRBV5-1
J: TRBJ2-4
CDR3: CASSLGQNIQYF

V: TRBV10-2
J: TRBJ2-7
CDR3: CASGVTEQYF

V: TRBV15
J: TRBJ2-5
CDR3: CATSGGAGGGEETQYF

V: TRBV5-1
J: TRBJ2-3
CDR3: CASSRTSGGADTQYF

V: TRBV2
J: TRBJ2-1
CDR3: CASKSGRYNEQFF

V: TRBV18
J: TRBJ1-2
CDR3: CASSQPGQVLGYGYTF

V: TRBV21-1
J: TRBJ1-1
CDR3: CASSKGRDRDYTEAFF

V: TRBV2
J: TRBJ2-1
CDR3: CASRLNLGEQFF

V: TRBV5-5
J: TRBJ2-5
CDR3: CASSLRGNMETQYF

V: TRBV6-6
J: TRBJ1-5
CDR3: CASNQGDQPQHF

V: TRBV7-2
J: TRBJ2-3
CDR3: CASSSDGGTDTQYF

V: TRBV11-2
J: TRBJ1-1
CDR3: CASSLGIRGTEAFF

V: TRBV2
J: TRBJ1-2
CDR3: CASSSSGNYGYTF

V: TRBV5-1
J: TRBJ2-2
CDR3: CASSFSSGRTGELFF

V: TRBV11-2
J: TRBJ2-7
CDR3: CASSLAGTSGSYEQYF

V: TRBV29-1
J: TRBJ2-7
CDR3: CSVSPSGNEQYF

V: TRBV7-6
J: TRBJ2-1
CDR3: CASSLFGDEQFF

V: TRBV10-3
J: TRBJ2-1
CDR3: CATQNNNEQFF

V: TRBV7-9
J: TRBJ1-1
CDR3: CASSPRLDRAAGAFF

V: TRBV28
J: TRBJ2-5
CDR3: CASSSLTSSQETQYF

V: TRBV7-2
J: TRBJ1-5
CDR3: CASSFNLGNQPQHF

V: TRBV29-1
J: TRBJ1-1
CDR3: CSVRRAGTEAFF

V: TRBV6-1
J: TRBJ1-1
CDR3: CASSVRTTEAFF

V: TRBV6-6
J: TRBJ2-1
CDR3: CASQVGEGNEQFF

V: TRBV11-2
J: TRBJ1-2
CDR3: CASSEQLANYGYTF

V: TRBV18
J: TRBJ2-5
CDR3: CASSPPVDRDFQETQYF

V: TRBV18
J: TRBJ2-2
CDR3: CASAARIGLAGDTGELFF

V: TRBV18
J: TRBJ2-7
CDR3: CASSPRSGGGQSYEQYF

V: TRBV6-5
J: TRBJ2-7
CDR3: CASRRGAYEQYF

V: TRBV28
J: TRBJ2-7
CDR3: CASSLGAPGGEQYF

V: TRBV28
J: TRBJ1-4
CDR3: CASSPGTGGIRNEKLFF

V: TRBV7-3
J: TRBJ2-3
CDR3: CASSPRGVGGEGSDTQYF

V: TRBV4-1
J: TRBJ1-2
CDR3: CASSQDLGGPANYGYTF

V: TRBV10-2
J: TRBJ2-1
CDR3: CASNEGVAGVHNEQFF

V: TRBV2
J: TRBJ2-1
CDR3: CASGGLAGASYNEQFF

V: TRBV25-1
J: TRBJ2-7
CDR3: CAIPPVGPSYEQYF

V: TRBV7-6
J: TRBJ2-3
CDR3: CASSLGTDTQYF

V: TRBV28
J: TRBJ1-2
CDR3: CASSSPTTGGYGYTF

V: TRBV15
J: TRBJ2-1
CDR3: CATSPGRTGRASQQFF

V: TRBV11-3
J: TRBJ2-5
CDR3: CASSSGGGQEETQYF